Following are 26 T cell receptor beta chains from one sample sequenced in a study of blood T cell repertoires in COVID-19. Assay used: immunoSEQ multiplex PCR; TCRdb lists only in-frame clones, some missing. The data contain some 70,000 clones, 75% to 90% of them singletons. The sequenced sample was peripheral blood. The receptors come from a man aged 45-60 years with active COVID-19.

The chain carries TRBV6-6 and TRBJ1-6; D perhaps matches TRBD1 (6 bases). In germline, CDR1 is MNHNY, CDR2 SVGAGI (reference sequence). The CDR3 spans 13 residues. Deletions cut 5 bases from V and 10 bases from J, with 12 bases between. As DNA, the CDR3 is TGTGCCAGCAGTGAGGCAGGGGCCTCACCCCTCCACTTT. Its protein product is CASSEAGASPLHF.

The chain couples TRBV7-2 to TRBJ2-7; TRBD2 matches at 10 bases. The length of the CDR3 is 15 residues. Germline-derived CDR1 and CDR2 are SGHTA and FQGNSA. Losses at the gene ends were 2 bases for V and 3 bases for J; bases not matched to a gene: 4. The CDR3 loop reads CASSLQRGGLYEQYF. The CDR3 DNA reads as TGTGCCAGCAGCTTACAGCGGGGGGGACTCTACGAGCAGTACTTC.

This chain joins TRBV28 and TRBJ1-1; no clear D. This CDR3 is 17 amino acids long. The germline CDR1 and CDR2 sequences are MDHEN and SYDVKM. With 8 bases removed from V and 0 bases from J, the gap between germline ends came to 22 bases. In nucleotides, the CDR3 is TGTGCCAGCTCGATAGGTATCGAGGGAACCATGAACACTGAAGCTTTCTTT. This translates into CASSIGIEGTMNTEAFF.

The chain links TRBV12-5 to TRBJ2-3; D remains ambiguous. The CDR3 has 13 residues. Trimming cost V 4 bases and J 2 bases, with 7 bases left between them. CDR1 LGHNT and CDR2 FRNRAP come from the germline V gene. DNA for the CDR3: TGTGCTAGTGGTTCCCCAGTCACAGATACGCAGTATTTT. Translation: CASGSPVTDTQYF.

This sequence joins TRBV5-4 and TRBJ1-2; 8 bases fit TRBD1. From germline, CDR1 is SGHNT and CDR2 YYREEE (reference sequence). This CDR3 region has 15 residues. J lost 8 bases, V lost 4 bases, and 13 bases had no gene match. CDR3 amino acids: CASSMGARGLWGYTF. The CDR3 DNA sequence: TGTGCCAGCAGCATGGGGGCCAGGGGGCTTTGGGGCTACACCTTC.

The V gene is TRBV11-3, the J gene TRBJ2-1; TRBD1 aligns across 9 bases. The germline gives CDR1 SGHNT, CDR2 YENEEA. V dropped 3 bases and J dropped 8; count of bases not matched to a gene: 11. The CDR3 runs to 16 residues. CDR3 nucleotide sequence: TGTGCCAGCAGCTTGGATCCGGGACAGGGTGTCCATGAGCAGTTCTTC. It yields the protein CASSLDPGQGVHEQFF.

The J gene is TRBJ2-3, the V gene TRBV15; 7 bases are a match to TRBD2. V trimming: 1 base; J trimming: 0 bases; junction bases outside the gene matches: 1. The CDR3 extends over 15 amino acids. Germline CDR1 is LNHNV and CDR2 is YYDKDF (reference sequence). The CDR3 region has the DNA TGTGCCACCAGCAGAGTGCGGGGGAGCACAGATACGCAGTATTTT. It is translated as CATSRVRGSTDTQYF.

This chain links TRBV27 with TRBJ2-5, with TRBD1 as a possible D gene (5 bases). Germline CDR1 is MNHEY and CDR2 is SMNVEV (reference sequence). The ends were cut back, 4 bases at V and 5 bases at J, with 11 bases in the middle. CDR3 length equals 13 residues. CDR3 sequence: CASSSRVWETQYF. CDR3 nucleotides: TGTGCCAGCAGTTCCAGGGTCTGGGAGACCCAGTACTTC.

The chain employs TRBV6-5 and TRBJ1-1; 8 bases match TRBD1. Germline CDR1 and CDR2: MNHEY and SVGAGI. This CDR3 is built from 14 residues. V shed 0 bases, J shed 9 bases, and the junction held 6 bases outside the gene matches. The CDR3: CASSYSGGTGKAFF. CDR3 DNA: TGTGCCAGCAGTTACTCGGGGGGGACAGGTAAAGCTTTCTTT.

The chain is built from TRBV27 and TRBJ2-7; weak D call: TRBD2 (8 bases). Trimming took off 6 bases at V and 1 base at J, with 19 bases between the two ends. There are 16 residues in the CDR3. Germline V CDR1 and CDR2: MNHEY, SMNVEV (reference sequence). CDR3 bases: TGTGCCAGCAGCCGCGGACTAGCAGGGGGATCCTACGAGCAGTACTTC. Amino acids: CASSRGLAGGSYEQYF.

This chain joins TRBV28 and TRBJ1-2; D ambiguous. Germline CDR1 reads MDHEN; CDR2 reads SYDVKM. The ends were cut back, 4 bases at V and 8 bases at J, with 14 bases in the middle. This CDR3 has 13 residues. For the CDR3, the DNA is TGTGCCAGCAGTTCCATGCGGACGGGGGGCTACACCTTC. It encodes CASSSMRTGGYTF.

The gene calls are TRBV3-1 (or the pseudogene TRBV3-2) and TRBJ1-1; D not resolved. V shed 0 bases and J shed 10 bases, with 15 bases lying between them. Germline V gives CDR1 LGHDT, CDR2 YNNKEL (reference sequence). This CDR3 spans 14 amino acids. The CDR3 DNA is TGTGCCAGCAGCCAAGATAACCATCCACGAGGAGCTTTCTTT. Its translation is CASSQDNHPRGAFF.

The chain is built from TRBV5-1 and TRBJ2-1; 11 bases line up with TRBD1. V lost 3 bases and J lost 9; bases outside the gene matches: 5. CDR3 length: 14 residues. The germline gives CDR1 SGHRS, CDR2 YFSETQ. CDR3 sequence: CASSWGQGDLEQFF. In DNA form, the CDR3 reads TGCGCCAGCAGCTGGGGACAGGGGGACCTTGAGCAGTTCTTC.

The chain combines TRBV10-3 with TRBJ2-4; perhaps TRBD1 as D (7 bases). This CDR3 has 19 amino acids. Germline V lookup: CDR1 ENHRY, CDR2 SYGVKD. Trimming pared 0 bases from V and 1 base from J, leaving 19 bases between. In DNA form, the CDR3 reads TGTGCCATCAGTGAGTCGGGACTGACAGGGATCGCGGCCAAAAACATTCAGTACTTC. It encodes CAISESGLTGIAAKNIQYF.

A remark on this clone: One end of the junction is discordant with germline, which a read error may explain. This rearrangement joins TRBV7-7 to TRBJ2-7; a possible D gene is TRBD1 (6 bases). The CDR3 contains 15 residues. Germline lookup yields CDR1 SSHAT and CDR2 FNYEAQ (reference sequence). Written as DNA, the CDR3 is TGTGCTAGCAGCAAGGGGGACATCCTCACCTACGAGCAGTACTTC. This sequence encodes CASSKGDILTYEQYF.

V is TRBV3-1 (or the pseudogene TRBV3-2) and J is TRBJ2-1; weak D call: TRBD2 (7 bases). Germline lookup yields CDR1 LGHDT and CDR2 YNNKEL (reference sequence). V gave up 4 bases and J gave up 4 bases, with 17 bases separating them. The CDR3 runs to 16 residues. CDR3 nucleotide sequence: TGTGCCAGCAGCCCTTCGGGCGGGGGCACATACAATGAGCAGTTCTTC. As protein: CASSPSGGGTYNEQFF.

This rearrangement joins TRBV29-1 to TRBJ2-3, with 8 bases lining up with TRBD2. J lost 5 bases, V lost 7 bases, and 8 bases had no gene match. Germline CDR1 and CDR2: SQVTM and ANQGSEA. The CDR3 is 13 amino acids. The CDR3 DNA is TGCAGCGGGGCAGCGGGAGACGGAGATACGCAGTATTTT. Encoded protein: CSGAAGDGDTQYF.

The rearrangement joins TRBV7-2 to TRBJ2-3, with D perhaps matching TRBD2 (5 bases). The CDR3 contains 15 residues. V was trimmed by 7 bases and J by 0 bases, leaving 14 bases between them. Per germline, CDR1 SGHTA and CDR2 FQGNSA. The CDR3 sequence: CASKWRVTSTDTQYF. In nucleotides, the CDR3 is TGTGCCAGCAAGTGGCGGGTGACTAGCACAGATACGCAGTATTTT.

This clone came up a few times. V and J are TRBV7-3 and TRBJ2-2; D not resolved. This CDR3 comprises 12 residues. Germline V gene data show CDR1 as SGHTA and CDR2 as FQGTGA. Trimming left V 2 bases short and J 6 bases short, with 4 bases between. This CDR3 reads CASSLQSGELFF. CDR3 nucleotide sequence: TGTGCCAGCAGCTTACAATCCGGGGAGCTGTTTTTT.

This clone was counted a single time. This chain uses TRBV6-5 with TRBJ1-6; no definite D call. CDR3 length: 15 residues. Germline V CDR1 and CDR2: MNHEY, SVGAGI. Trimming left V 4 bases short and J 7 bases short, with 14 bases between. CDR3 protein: CASSSPTEKNSPLHF. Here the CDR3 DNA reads TGTGCCAGCAGTTCCCCAACAGAGAAGAATTCACCCCTCCACTTT.

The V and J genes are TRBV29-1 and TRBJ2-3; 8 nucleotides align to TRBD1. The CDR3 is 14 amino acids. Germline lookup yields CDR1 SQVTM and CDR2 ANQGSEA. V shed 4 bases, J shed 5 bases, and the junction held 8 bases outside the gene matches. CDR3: CSVGRTGFIDTQYF. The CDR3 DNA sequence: TGCAGCGTTGGCCGGACAGGGTTTATAGATACGCAGTATTTT.

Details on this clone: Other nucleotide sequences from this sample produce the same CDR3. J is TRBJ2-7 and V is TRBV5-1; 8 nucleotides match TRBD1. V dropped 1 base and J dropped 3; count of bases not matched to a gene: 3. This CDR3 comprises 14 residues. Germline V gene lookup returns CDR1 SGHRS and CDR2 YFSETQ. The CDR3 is CASSLQGASYEQYF. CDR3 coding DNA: TGCGCCAGCAGCTTGCAGGGGGCGAGCTACGAGCAGTACTTC.

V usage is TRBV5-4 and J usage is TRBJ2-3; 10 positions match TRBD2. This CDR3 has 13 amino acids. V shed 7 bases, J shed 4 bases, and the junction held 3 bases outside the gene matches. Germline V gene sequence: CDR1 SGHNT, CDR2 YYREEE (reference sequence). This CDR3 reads CASGLAGADTQYF. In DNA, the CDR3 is TGTGCCAGCGGGCTAGCGGGAGCAGATACGCAGTATTTT. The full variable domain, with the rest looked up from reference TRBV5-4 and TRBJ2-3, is ETGVTQSPTHLIKTRGQQVTLRCSSQSGHNTVSWYQQALGQGPQFIFQYYREEENGRGNFPPRFSGLQFPNYSSELNVNALELDDSALYLCASGLAGADTQYFGPGTRLTVL.

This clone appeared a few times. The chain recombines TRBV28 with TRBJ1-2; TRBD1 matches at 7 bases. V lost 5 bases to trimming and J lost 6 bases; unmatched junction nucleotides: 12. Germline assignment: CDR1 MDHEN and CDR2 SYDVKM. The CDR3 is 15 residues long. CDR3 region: CASSLSTGTAHGYTF. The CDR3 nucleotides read TGTGCCAGCAGTCTATCTACCGGGACAGCCCATGGCTACACCTTC.

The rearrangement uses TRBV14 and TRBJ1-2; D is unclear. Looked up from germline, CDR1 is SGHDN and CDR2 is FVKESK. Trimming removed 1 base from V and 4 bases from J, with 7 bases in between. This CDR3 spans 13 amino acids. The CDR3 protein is CASSQVLLYGYTF. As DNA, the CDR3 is TGTGCCAGCAGCCAAGTACTTCTCTATGGCTACACCTTC.

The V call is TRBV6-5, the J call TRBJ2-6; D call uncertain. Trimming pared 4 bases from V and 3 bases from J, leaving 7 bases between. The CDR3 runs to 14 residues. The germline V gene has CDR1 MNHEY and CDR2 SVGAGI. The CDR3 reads CASSSVLGANVLTF. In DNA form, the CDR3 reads TGTGCCAGCAGTTCGGTCCTTGGGGCCAACGTCCTGACTTTC.